This T cell receptor beta chain was found in a study of cytomegalovirus exposure and HLA in healthy donors. The sample holds one count of this clone. Clones were read by immunoSEQ multiplex PCR, and TCRdb kept only the in-frame ones, dropping some. The top ten hold roughly 3% of the sample, which has approximately 140,000 clones, approximately 87% seen once. V dropped 5 bases and J dropped 2 bases, with 14 bases sitting between them. Germline CDR1 SGHVS, CDR2 FQNEAQ. This CDR3 has 15 residues. This clonotype originated in a man aged 18 to 29 in good health and CMV-seronegative. The specimen was PBMCs. J is TRBJ2-3 and V is TRBV7-8; D remains unclear. CDR3 DNA: TGTGCCAGCAGCCCTACGAGGAAACCCACAGATACGCAGTATTTT. It translates to CASSPTRKPTDTQYF.